These 14 T cell receptor beta chains share one sample of origin, sequenced in a study of T cells after yellow fever vaccination. TCRdb analysed the 5' RACE reads with MiXCR anew, one entry per CDR3 protein. The table has some 670,000 distinct CDR3 sequences, 10% to 15% seen once; the top ten hold 14% to 15%. Sequenced here: PBMCs, sampled on the day of the yellow fever booster vaccination. These receptors were taken from a man aged 25-45 years who received the YFV17D yellow fever vaccine.

This clonotype showed up just a few times. The chain carries TRBV5-6 and TRBJ1-1; D gene unclear. Trimming removed 7 bases at V and 4 bases at J, with 14 bases between. This CDR3 has 13 amino acids. The germline V gene has CDR1 SGHDT and CDR2 YYEEEE. The CDR3 here is CASLGRRATEAFF. The CDR3 coding sequence is TGTGCCAGCTTAGGTCGCCGGGCCACTGAAGCTTTCTTT.

This clonotype has just a few counts. The chain recombines TRBV20-1 with TRBJ2-5, with 7 bases lining up with TRBD2. The V and J ends lost 1 base and 5 bases, in that order; junction bases with no gene match: 7. The CDR3 is made up of 14 amino acids. CDR1 is DFQATT, CDR2 SNEGSKA, per germline (reference sequence). CDR3 in amino acids: CSARVAGEVETQYF. CDR3 in DNA: TGCAGTGCTAGAGTCGCGGGAGAGGTGGAGACCCAGTACTTC.

This sequence joins TRBV12-3 or TRBV12-4 and TRBJ2-2; D is unresolved. CDR3 size: 15 residues. V shed 1 base and J shed 4 bases, with 10 bases lying between them. Here the CDR3 DNA reads TGTGCCAGCAGTTTAGGTCCCGCTAGCACCGGGGAGCTGTTTTTT. The encoded protein is CASSLGPASTGELFF.

The chain carries TRBV20-1 and TRBJ2-3; D gene ambiguous. This CDR3 has 12 residues. The germline gives CDR1 DFQATT, CDR2 SNEGSKA (reference sequence). V lost 0 bases, J lost 4 bases, and 5 bases lay in between. The CDR3 here is CSARDSPDTQYF. The CDR3 nucleotides are TGCAGTGCTAGAGACAGCCCAGATACGCAGTATTTT.

The chain has TRBV12-3 or TRBV12-4 and TRBJ2-3, with D maybe TRBD2 (6 bases). The CDR3 runs to 18 residues. V lost 8 bases and J 1 base, leaving 25 bases between the germline ends. CDR3 in amino acids: CASCPTRVRGSGTDTQYF. The CDR3, as DNA: TGTGCCAGCTGTCCGACTCGCGTTCGGGGGTCTGGCACAGATACGCAGTATTTT.

V and J are TRBV7-2 and TRBJ2-5, with 13 bases matching TRBD2. Germline V gene sequence: CDR1 SGHTA, CDR2 FQGNSA. The J segment lost 3 bases and the V segment lost 1 base, leaving 2 bases of the junction unmatched. The CDR3 extends over 16 amino acids. The CDR3: CASSLEGLAGEETQYF. The CDR3 DNA reads TGTGCCAGCAGCTTAGAAGGACTAGCGGGAGAAGAGACCCAGTACTTC.

The rearrangement joins TRBV20-1 to TRBJ2-1, with D uncertain. CDR1 is DFQATT, CDR2 SNEGSKA, per germline (reference sequence). CDR3 length equals 14 residues. V lost 6 bases, J lost 0 bases, and 12 bases lay in between. This chain's CDR3 is CSATTKPSYNEQFF. The CDR3 coding sequence is TGCAGTGCAACGACAAAACCCTCCTACAATGAGCAGTTCTTC.

V gene TRBV7-2 combines with J gene TRBJ2-1, with 12 bases identical to TRBD2. The J segment lost 2 bases and the V segment lost 5 bases, leaving 7 bases of the junction unmatched. Germline V gene data show CDR1 as SGHTA and CDR2 as FQGNSA. CDR3 length: 17 residues. The DNA of the CDR3 is TGTGCCAGCAGCGCTCTAGCGGGAGGGGGAGCCTACAATGAGCAGTTCTTC. As protein: CASSALAGGGAYNEQFF.

This clonotype has a handful of counts. V and J are TRBV29-1 and TRBJ2-3; 7 bases fit TRBD1. This CDR3 region has 14 residues. Losses at the gene ends were 7 bases for V and 2 bases for J; bases not matched to a gene: 9. Germline CDR1 and CDR2: SQVTM and ANQGSEA. CDR3 sequence reads: CSAGQALSTDTQYF. In nucleotides, the CDR3 is TGCAGCGCTGGACAGGCCCTCTCCACAGATACGCAGTATTTT.

This chain links TRBV6-2 or TRBV6-3 with TRBJ2-7; 10 bases match TRBD2. This CDR3 is built from 19 residues. CDR1 is MNHEY and CDR2 is SVGEGT in the germline V gene. V gave up 0 bases and J gave up 2 bases; unmatched junction bases: 13. This chain's CDR3 is CASSYSILAGSDTTYEQYF. Written as DNA, the CDR3 is TGTGCCAGCAGTTACTCGATACTAGCGGGATCCGACACAACCTACGAGCAGTACTTC.

This clonotype was picked up a small number of times. Mismatch with germline at one junction end may stem from a read error. The rearrangement links TRBV6-5 to TRBJ2-1, with 11 bases identical to TRBD2. This CDR3 spans 15 amino acids. CDR1 is MNHEY and CDR2 is SVGAGI in the germline V gene. The CDR3 DNA reads TGTTCCAGCACTTCCCCGACTAGCGGGACGAATGAGCAGTTCTTC. This codes for CSSTSPTSGTNEQFF.

This clonotype was seen more than once but under ten times. The chain is built from TRBV7-9 and TRBJ2-1; no reliable D call. Trimming took 2 bases from V and 10 from J, leaving 9 bases between them. Germline V gene data show CDR1 as SEHNR and CDR2 as FQNEAQ (reference sequence). CDR3 length: 12 residues. CDR3 sequence (DNA): TGTGCCAGCAGCTTATATATAGGAGAGCAGTTCTTC. This encodes CASSLYIGEQFF.

This chain joins TRBV6-1 and TRBJ1-1; 10 nucleotides line up with TRBD1. This CDR3 region has 17 residues. CDR1 and CDR2 from the germline V gene are MNHNS and SASEGT. Trimming removed 8 bases from V and 0 bases from J; junction bases left unmatched: 12. The CDR3 spells CASGPRLTGGMNTEAFF. DNA for the CDR3: TGTGCCAGCGGGCCACGGCTGACAGGGGGCATGAACACTGAAGCTTTCTTT.

The chain has TRBV5-1 and TRBJ2-7; D perhaps matches TRBD2 (6 bases). CDR1 is SGHRS and CDR2 is YFSETQ in the germline V gene. Deletions cut 7 bases from V and 4 bases from J, with 18 bases between. There are 14 residues in the CDR3. The CDR3 sequence: CASGRDSPPYEQYF. The CDR3, as DNA: TGCGCCAGCGGTAGGGACTCCCCCCCGTACGAGCAGTACTTC.